This TCR beta chain appears in the sequencing data of a study of shared clonotypes between healthy human individuals. Sequencing of unsorted PBMC DNA was carried out using ten immunoSEQ deep assay plates. Produced via immunoSEQ multiplex PCR; TCRdb's table is partial and in-frame only. The top ten clones hold approximately 12% of a sample with about 490,000 clones, 65% to 80% of them seen once. The sample was PBMCs. This receptor was taken from a woman in her thirties or forties in good health. Some clones in this sample may be carry-over from other donors' samples.

The CDR3 here is CASSFGGTGRNTEAFF. The CDR3 nucleotides read TGTGCCAGCAGCTTTGGAGGGACAGGGCGGAACACTGAAGCTTTCTTT. J is TRBJ1-1 and V is TRBV5-4; 9 bases agree with TRBD1. The trim removed 2 bases at V and 1 base at J, leaving 6 bases unmatched. Germline V gene lookup returns CDR1 SGHNT and CDR2 YYREEE (reference sequence). The CDR3 contains 16 residues.